The 26 T cell receptor beta chains reported below all come from one sample, sequenced in a study of identical twins (dated by TCRdb to about 2016). Library generation was performed with 5' RACE. The sequencer was an Illumina HiSeq 2000. The public sequencing data were trimmed at Q25 with fastp and processed into clonotypes with MiXCR by TCRdb, which kept only in-frame beta chains. Rows are combined by CDR3 protein, so each entry shows the most common genes and DNA. This sample has about 920,000 distinct CDR3 sequences in its table, and 12% of those were observed once. In total, the top ten clones hold around 1.5% of the sample. The same data also went into a second study, on yellow fever vaccine responses in identical twins.

The sequenced sample consisted of PBMCs. The receptor set was obtained from a woman aged 18-29 years in good health.

This clonotype turned up a few times. The chain recombines TRBV2 with TRBJ2-2, with a weak D call TRBD1 (5 bases). The CDR3 is 15 residues long. Trimming removed 5 bases at V and 4 bases at J, with 14 bases between. Germline assignment: CDR1 SNHLY and CDR2 FYNNEI. CDR3 nucleotides: TGTGCCAGCAGTCTAGAGTGGGGCGGCACCGGGGAGCTGTTTTTT. It encodes CASSLEWGGTGELFF. Full variable domain (rest looked up from reference TRBV2 and TRBJ2-2): EPEVTQTPSHQVTQMGQEVILRCVPISNHLYFYWYRQILGQKVEFLVSFYNNEISEKSEIFDDQFSVERPDGSNFTLKIRSTKLEDSAMYFCASSLEWGGTGELFFGEGSRLTVL.

In its sample, this clonotype was seen many times. The V call is TRBV20-1, the J call TRBJ2-7; 8 nucleotides align to TRBD1. The germline V gene has CDR1 DFQATT and CDR2 SNEGSKA (reference sequence). The CDR3 loop spans 13 amino acids. V trimming: 6 bases; J trimming: 3 bases; junction bases outside the gene matches: 7. CDR3 loop: CSAWTGSDYEQYF. In DNA form, the CDR3 reads TGCAGTGCCTGGACAGGGTCCGACTACGAGCAGTACTTC.

This clonotype has at least ten counts. The genes are TRBV7-9 and TRBJ2-1, with TRBD2 matching 9 bases. The CDR3 sequence is 17 residues long. The germline gives CDR1 SEHNR, CDR2 FQNEAQ (reference sequence). Trimming at V came to 0 bases and at J to 6 bases, leaving 9 bases not matched to a gene. The chain's CDR3 is CASSLASGSLPPNEQFF. In nucleotides, the CDR3 is TGTGCCAGCAGCTTAGCTAGCGGGAGTCTCCCTCCCAATGAGCAGTTCTTC.

This clonotype was picked up many times. The chain uses TRBV6-5 and TRBJ1-5; D is uncertain. V was cut by 2 bases and J by 1 base, with 3 bases left in between. CDR1 is MNHEY and CDR2 is SVGAGI in the germline V gene. This CDR3 has 13 residues. CDR3 coding DNA: TGTGCCAGCAGTTACACCAGCAATCAGCCCCAGCATTTT. Translation: CASSYTSNQPQHF.

The V gene is TRBV7-9, the J gene TRBJ2-2, with TRBD1 matching over 7 bases. Germline values: CDR1 SEHNR, CDR2 FQNEAQ (reference sequence). The CDR3 length is 16 residues. After removal of 3 bases from V and 2 bases from J, the junction contained 6 bases not matched to a gene. The CDR3 sequence is CASSFGNRGNTGELFF. CDR3 sequence (DNA): TGTGCCAGCAGCTTTGGAAACAGGGGTAACACCGGGGAGCTGTTTTTT.

The chain carries TRBV5-8 and TRBJ2-7; D gene unclear. Between the trimmed V and J ends, which lost 1 base and 0 bases, there was a span of 11 bases. The germline CDR1 and CDR2 sequences are SGHTS and YDEGEE. This CDR3 spans 15 amino acids. CDR3 DNA sequence: TGTGCCAGCAGCTTGTCAGGCCACTACTCCTACGAGCAGTACTTC. Its translation is CASSLSGHYSYEQYF.

This clonotype was seen a handful of times. This chain connects TRBV6-1 to TRBJ2-1; tentatively, D is TRBD2 (7 bases). The CDR3 covers 16 residues. The germline V and J ends were trimmed by 6 bases and 4 bases, with 19 bases remaining between them. The V gene's germline CDR1 is MNHNS and CDR2 SASEGT. In DNA, the CDR3 is TGTGCCAGCAGAGGAAGCGGGACATTTCTTTACAATGAGCAGTTCTTC. It specifies CASRGSGTFLYNEQFF.

J is TRBJ1-2 and V is TRBV6-5; D not certain. Germline assignment: CDR1 MNHEY and CDR2 SVGAGI. Between the trimmed V and J ends, which lost 2 bases and 2 bases, there was a span of 9 bases. The CDR3 spans 14 residues. This CDR3 reads CASSYGQLNYGYTF. In DNA, the CDR3 is TGTGCCAGCAGTTACGGGCAGCTAAACTATGGCTACACCTTC.

The chain uses TRBV24-1 and TRBJ2-3; D might be TRBD1 or TRBD2, each matching 7 bases. CDR3 length: 17 residues. Germline CDR1 and CDR2: KGHDR and SFDVKD. V lost 4 bases to trimming and J lost 5 bases, with 21 bases between them. CDR3 loop: CATSDPGGGQIRDTQYF. The CDR3 DNA sequence: TGTGCCACCAGTGACCCAGGGGGGGGGCAAATTAGAGATACGCAGTATTTT.

The rearrangement joins TRBV28 to TRBJ2-7; 7 bases agree with TRBD1. The CDR3 consists of 13 residues. Germline V gene lookup returns CDR1 MDHEN and CDR2 SYDVKM. The junction had 4 bases not matched to a gene; V was cut back by 1 base and J by 7 bases. CDR3 in DNA: TGTGCCAGCAGTTTATCGGGCAGGGGGGAGCAGTACGTC. Its protein product is CASSLSGRGEQYV.

This chain links TRBV4-1 with TRBJ2-1; 10 positions match TRBD2. The CDR3 consists of 16 residues. Germline assignment: CDR1 MGHRA and CDR2 YSYEKL. The junction had 7 bases not matched to a gene; V was cut back by 1 base and J by 7 bases. The CDR3 loop is CASSQGASGRGNEQFF. The DNA of the CDR3 is TGCGCCAGCAGCCAAGGGGCTAGCGGGAGAGGGAATGAGCAGTTCTTC.

This clonotype turned up a few times. The chain uses TRBV5-1 and TRBJ1-1; 8 nucleotides agree with TRBD1. CDR1 and CDR2 from the germline V gene are SGHRS and YFSETQ. V shed 5 bases and J 1 base; nucleotides not matched to a gene: 7. The CDR3 spans 15 residues. CDR3 region: CASRVTGGQNTEAFF. CDR3 in DNA: TGCGCCAGCAGAGTCACAGGGGGACAGAACACTGAAGCTTTCTTT.

This clonotype has more than one count but fewer than ten. The genes are TRBV7-9 and TRBJ2-2; no clear D gene. Trimming took 5 bases from V and 1 from J, leaving 11 bases between them. CDR1 and CDR2 (germline): SEHNR, FQNEAQ (reference sequence). This CDR3 region has 15 residues. CDR3 loop: CASSMTSGNTGELFF. The CDR3 nucleotides are TGTGCCAGCAGCATGACCAGTGGGAACACCGGGGAGCTGTTTTTT. Complete variable domain (other parts from reference TRBV7-9 and TRBJ2-2): DTGVSQNPRHKITKRGQNVTFRCDPISEHNRLYWYRQTLGQGPEFLTYFQNEAQLEKSRLLSDRFSAERPKGSFSTLEIQRTEQGDSAMYLCASSMTSGNTGELFFGEGSRLTVL.

Details on this clonotype: Relative to the germline gene, one junction end is altered; a read error may explain this. This chain joins TRBV20-1 and TRBJ2-1, with TRBD2 matching over 12 bases. The V gene's germline CDR1 is DFQATT and CDR2 SNEGSKA (reference sequence). CDR3 length: 15 amino acids. For the CDR3, the DNA is TGCTGTGCTAGTTCCACTAGCGGGGGGCCCCATGAGCAGTTCTTC. It codes for CCASSTSGGPHEQFF.

This clonotype turned up a few times. In nucleotides, the CDR3 is TGCAGTGCTAACGGGGCAGCGGGAGTGCGAGAGCAGTACTTC. Translated: CSANGAAGVREQYF. The chain has TRBV20-1 and TRBJ2-7, with 8 bases aligning to TRBD2. Germline loops: CDR1 DFQATT, CDR2 SNEGSKA (reference sequence). This CDR3 spans 14 amino acids. With 4 bases clipped from V and 7 bases from J, the junction kept 12 bases outside the gene matches.

CDR3 amino acids: CASSLEAGVRMNTEAFF. The CDR3 DNA follows: TGTGCCAGCAGCTTAGAGGCGGGGGTGCGAATGAACACTGAAGCTTTCTTT. The chain couples TRBV11-2 to TRBJ1-1, with D perhaps matching TRBD1 (5 bases). Germline CDR1 reads SGHAT; CDR2 reads FQNNGV. This CDR3 has 17 amino acids. V gave up 0 bases and J gave up 0 bases, with 14 bases separating them.

The table lists this clonotype with many counts. J is TRBJ2-2 and V is TRBV5-1, with 12 bases that match TRBD1. Per the germline V gene, CDR1 is SGHRS and CDR2 is YFSETQ. V lost 6 bases, J lost 6 bases, and 6 bases stayed unmatched. The CDR3 runs 15 residues. This chain's CDR3 is CASMPGQGASGELFF. The DNA of the CDR3 is TGCGCCAGCATGCCGGGACAGGGGGCCTCCGGGGAGCTGTTTTTT.

This clonotype occurred many times. The rearrangement links TRBV19 to TRBJ2-1, with 14 bases that match TRBD2. The ends lost 6 bases at V and 7 bases at J; junction bases unmatched: 5. From germline, CDR1 is LNHDA and CDR2 SQIVND (reference sequence). This CDR3 contains 15 residues. The CDR3 bases are TGTGCCAGTAGGAAAGGGACTAGCGGGAGTAATGAGCAGTTCTTC. Protein sequence: CASRKGTSGSNEQFF.

This clonotype occurred many times. The V gene is TRBV10-3, the J gene TRBJ2-1; 9 positions agree with TRBD2. Germline V gives CDR1 ENHRY, CDR2 SYGVKD. This CDR3 is built from 13 residues. V trimming: 7 bases; J trimming: 5 bases; junction bases outside the gene matches: 3. The CDR3 loop is CAINPSGDNEQFF. The CDR3 nucleotides are TGTGCCATCAATCCTAGCGGGGACAATGAGCAGTTCTTC.

This chain uses TRBV7-9 with TRBJ2-5; 7 nucleotides line up with TRBD2. V dropped 5 bases and J dropped 3; count of bases not matched to a gene: 9. CDR3 size: 15 residues. Germline CDR1 and CDR2: SEHNR and FQNEAQ (reference sequence). The DNA of the CDR3 is TGTGCCAGCAGCGGACTGGAGCGGGGCGAAGAGACCCAGTACTTC. As protein: CASSGLERGEETQYF.

This clonotype was detected a few times. The chain is built from TRBV5-1 and TRBJ1-5; TRBD1 aligns across 9 bases. The CDR3 covers 14 residues. J lost 7 bases, V lost 3 bases, and 5 bases had no gene match. CDR1 is SGHRS, CDR2 YFSETQ, per germline. The CDR3 DNA reads TGCGCCAGCAGCTCGGGACAGGGTACCCAGCCCCAGCATTTT. This encodes CASSSGQGTQPQHF.

The table lists this clonotype with a few counts. V is TRBV28 and J is TRBJ2-1, with 11 bases aligning to TRBD1. Per the germline V gene, CDR1 is MDHEN and CDR2 is SYDVKM. This CDR3 has 15 amino acids. J was trimmed by 4 bases and V by 5 bases; bases with no gene match: 4. CDR3 in DNA: TGTGCCAGCAGTACAAGGGACAGGGGGTACAATGAGCAGTTCTTC. The encoded protein is CASSTRDRGYNEQFF.

This clonotype was recorded a few times. This chain joins TRBV4-1 and TRBJ2-5; 7 positions match TRBD2. J was trimmed by 5 bases and V by 4 bases; bases with no gene match: 7. The CDR3 runs to 14 residues. Germline-derived CDR1 and CDR2 are MGHRA and YSYEKL. CDR3 in amino acids: CASSRTGGSETQYF. DNA of the CDR3: TGCGCCAGCAGCCGAACGGGGGGATCTGAGACCCAGTACTTC.

This clonotype was counted between two and nine times. The J gene is TRBJ2-4, the V gene TRBV6-1; 7 positions match TRBD1. J lost 10 bases, V lost 6 bases, and 9 bases had no gene match. Germline-derived CDR1 and CDR2 are MNHNS and SASEGT. This CDR3 contains 13 residues. In nucleotides, the CDR3 is TGTGCCAGCAGCCGCCCTGGACAGGCAATTCAGTACTTC. It specifies CASSRPGQAIQYF.

In its sample, this clonotype was seen many times. V gene TRBV20-1 combines with J gene TRBJ2-7, with unresolved D. The CDR3 has 15 amino acids. The germline V and J ends were trimmed by 5 bases and 0 bases, with 17 bases remaining between them. Germline V gives CDR1 DFQATT, CDR2 SNEGSKA (reference sequence). The CDR3 protein is CSARPHSLGSYEQYF. The CDR3 DNA follows: TGCAGTGCTCGTCCCCACAGTTTGGGCTCCTACGAGCAGTACTTC.

This chain connects TRBV5-1 to TRBJ2-7; D perhaps matches TRBD2 (5 bases). Germline V gene data show CDR1 as SGHRS and CDR2 as YFSETQ. Trimming removed 6 bases at V and 0 bases at J, with 16 bases between. The CDR3 contains 15 residues. This CDR3 reads CASTLGPGISYEQYF. The DNA of the CDR3 is TGCGCCAGCACCCTTGGACCGGGAATCTCCTACGAGCAGTACTTC.